The T cell receptor beta chain under discussion was sequenced for a study of blood T cell repertoires in COVID-19 (dated by TCRdb to between 2020 and 2021). General notes on the study: Samples covering the acute and convalescent phases of COVID-19 were provided by collaborators in the United States, Italy and Spain. Where HLA class I and class II types were available, the types were taken from metadata supplied by the sample provider, not from assay-based typing. The dataset comprised deeply sampled blood TCRbeta repertoires from subjects exposed to, actively infected with, or recovered from COVID-19. Nearly every sample came with metadata listing a de-identified subject ID, COVID-19 status, age in years and sex. The samples were drawn from the first 160 participants of the ongoing ImmuneRACE study and from some 1,300 subjects provided by 6 global collaborators. The prospective study material was composed of cDNA or gDNA derived from T cells, B-cell-depleted T cells, or PBMCs. The repertoires were released in a freely available public database meant as a resource for research on the immune response to SARS-CoV-2.

The investigation overall reported the following: The amount of clinical and demographic metadata varied by source and participant and was provided uncurated.

Comments on this clone: The specificity of this receptor is unknown. No base quality values were provided; no much bigger clone lies one nucleotide off.

The V end gives up 3 bases and the J end 11 bases, leaving 9 bases in the junction not matched to a gene. Taken from cysteine to phenylalanine, the CDR3 has 15 residues. Kept here is only the CDR3 DNA, which spans 45 bases and is read in frame from base 1. The germline V gene (reference sequence) yields LNHDA for CDR1 and SQIVND for CDR2. Participants in the prospective study were enrolled through a virtual design, were aged roughly 18 to 100 years, and lived in 24 United States geographic areas. To assign participants to cohorts, the prospective study relied on clinical history that participants themselves reported in a screening survey and a study questionnaire. Exposed participants had been in contact with someone with a PCR-confirmed or clinician-diagnosed COVID-19 case within 2 weeks of study entry. Each participant in the prospective study had whole blood, serum and a nasopharyngeal or oropharyngeal swab collected by mobile phlebotomists. Prospective study participants could optionally give additional blood draws and questionnaires over an approximately 2-month period. Prospective study blood samples were shipped either frozen or at room temperature before DNA extraction.

The immunoSEQ Assay, a bias-controlled multiplex PCR, was used to amplify TCRbeta CDR3 regions from genomic DNA. On the study's bioinformatics: Within the assay, amplification of reference gene primers was used to estimate how many nucleated cells each sample contained. Sequence reads were collapsed and filtered to measure the absolute abundance of every unique TCRbeta CDR3 rearrangement. Productive Simpson clonality was computed per sample as the square root of Simpson's diversity index over productive rearrangements. The immuneACCESS repertoire file appears here via TCRdb, limited to in-frame rearrangements. These files lack a portion of the clones; in checked studies, under half of the deficit traces to unresolved V genes, and the cause of the others is not known. The V and J calls and clone size are taken from that table; D and trimming were inferred from the DNA. The sample table contains around 250,000 clones; only one count was recorded for around 90% of them. The leading ten clones occupy about 3.1% of the sample.

Here the chain combines TRBV19 and TRBJ1-6; 8 bases in the middle match TRBD1. The sequenced sample was PBMCs or T cells enriched from blood (not recorded which). The clonotype originates from a woman in her 40s who had been exposed to COVID-19. The DNA sequence is given as TGTGCCAGTAGTATCGGCTGGACAGGGTCTACACCCCTCCACTTT. It encodes CASSIGWTGSTPLHF.